This is a list of T cell receptor beta chains from one sample in a study of tumor-infiltrating lymphocytes in glioblastoma multiforme. A single record per CDR3 protein comes from TCRdb applying MiXCR to the multiplex PCR reads. The table lists about 32,000 distinct CDR3 sequences, roughly two thirds of them singletons. What was sequenced was brain tumor tissue. Every receptor here comes from a male donor with glioblastoma. Both conserved end residues are part of each CDR3. D genes are given only for firm matches. Only part of the rows carry a size: once, few, many, or a class if the clone is expanded.

D,size,V,J,DNA,CDR3
NA,many,TRBV28,TRBJ1-2,TGTGCCAGCAGTTCGTCAGCAGTTAACTATGGCTACACCTTC,CASSSSAVNYGYTF
NA,NA,TRBV7-9,TRBJ1-1,TGTGCCAGCGGGACCCAGGGCACTGAAGCTTTCTTT,CASGTQGTEAFF
NA,many,TRBV13,TRBJ2-7,TGTGCCAGCAGCTTTGAGGGAGGAAGGTACGAGCAGTACTTC,CASSFEGGRYEQYF
NA,NA,TRBV20-1,TRBJ2-3,TGCGGTGCCATCATGGGAGCGGCAGGATTATCAGATACGCAGTATTTT,CGAIMGAAGLSDTQYF
NA,NA,TRBV6-1,TRBJ2-7,TGTGCCAGCAGTGGAGCCCTAGAGGGACCCTACGAGCAGTACTTC,CASSGALEGPYEQYF
NA,NA,TRBV29-1,TRBJ1-1,TGCAGCGTTGAAAGGGCTTCCGAGGCTTTCTTT,CSVERASEAFF
TRBD2,NA,TRBV7-8,TRBJ2-7,TGTGCCAGCAGCTTGGCGGCTGGGGGGGGATACAAGCAGTACTTC,CASSLAAGGGYKQYF
TRBD2,NA,TRBV30,TRBJ2-2,TGTGCCTGGAGTGTCGGACTAGCGTCGAATTCCGGGGAGCTGTTTTTT,CAWSVGLASNSGELFF
NA,many,TRBV28,TRBJ2-5,TGTGCCACCCTGACCTCCACCGGCCAAGAGACCCAGTACTTC,CATLTSTGQETQYF
NA,NA,TRBV5-1,TRBJ1-4,TGCGCCAGCAGCCCTTACGAGGCTAATGAAAAACCGTTTTTT,CASSPYEANEKPFF
NA,NA,TRBV11-3,TRBJ2-7,TGTGCCAGCAGCCCACTTGGAGTCTCCACCTACGAGCAGTACTTC,CASSPLGVSTYEQYF
NA,NA,TRBV12-3/TRBV12-4,TRBJ2-1,TGTGCCAGCAGTTCTACCTCCTACAATGAGCAGTTCTTC,CASSSTSYNEQFF
TRBD2,NA,TRBV10-2,TRBJ2-7,TGCGCCAGCAGTGACACTAGCGCCTACGAGCAGTACTTC,CASSDTSAYEQYF
NA,many,TRBV6-1,TRBJ2-7,TGTGCCAGCAGTAATACAGGGAGTAACGAGCAGTACTTC,CASSNTGSNEQYF
NA,many,TRBV20-1,TRBJ2-7,TGCAGTGCTAGAGATGGCAGGGTGAGCTCCTACGAGCAGTACTTC,CSARDGRVSSYEQYF
TRBD1,many,TRBV28,TRBJ2-1,TGTGCCAGCAGTTCTCAATCCTCCGGGACAGGGGATAATGAGCAGTTCTTC,CASSSQSSGTGDNEQFF
NA,NA,TRBV29-1,TRBJ2-5,TGCAACGTTGAGGGGGACAGAGGGAGGGCAGAGACCCTGTACTTC,CNVEGDRGRAETLYF
NA,NA,TRBV11-2,TRBJ2-2,TGTGCCAGCAGCTTTTCGGGGTCCGGGGAGCTGTTTTTT,CASSFSGSGELFF
NA,once,TRBV6-5,TRBJ1-3,TGTGCCAGCAGTTACGGCCGTAGCTCTTGGAACACCATATATTTT,CASSYGRSSWNTIYF
NA,NA,TRBV12-3/TRBV12-4,TRBJ1-4,TGTGCCAGTAGTTTATATTCAGGGTATGAAAAACTGTTTTTT,CASSLYSGYEKLFF
TRBD2,once,TRBV20-1,TRBJ2-1,TGCAGTGCAACCAAGCGGGAGGGATACATTGAGCAGTTCTTC,CSATKREGYIEQFF
NA,NA,TRBV2,TRBJ2-5,TGTGCCAGCGGACTGTGGTCGGAGACCCAGTACTTC,CASGLWSETQYF
NA,NA,TRBV6-1,TRBJ2-5,TGTGCCAGCGCGATGTTTGATCGGGTGACTCAGTACTTC,CASAMFDRVTQYF
NA,NA,TRBV20-1,TRBJ2-1,TGCAGTGCTAGAGACCCAAGCGCCTCCTACAATAAGCAGTTCTTC,CSARDPSASYNKQFF
NA,NA,TRBV6-6,TRBJ2-1,TGTGCCAGCACCGTACCCACAGCCTATAATGAGAAGTTCTTC,CASTVPTAYNEKFF
NA,NA,TRBV6-6,TRBJ2-1,TGTGACAGCATATCTCATATGCGGGACAATGGGCAGTTCTTC,CDSISHMRDNGQFF
NA,NA,TRBV4-3,TRBJ2-7,TGCGCCAGCAGCCAAGATCTATCCTGGGACGAGCAGTACTTC,CASSQDLSWDEQYF
NA,many,TRBV6-5,TRBJ2-5,TGTGCCAGCAGATCCAGGCGGGGCCCGGGCACCCAGTACTTC,CASRSRRGPGTQYF
TRBD1,many,TRBV6-6,TRBJ1-2,TGTGCCAGCAGTAAACCCCAGGACAGGAGCCATGGCTACACCTTC,CASSKPQDRSHGYTF
TRBD2,NA,TRBV2,TRBJ2-5,TGTGCCAGCAGTGAACCTAGCGGGGCGCAAGAGATCCAGTACTTC,CASSEPSGAQEIQYF
NA,many,TRBV6-5,TRBJ1-6,TGTGCCAGCAGTGATAAATATCCGGGGGCCTACAATTCACCCCTCCACTTT,CASSDKYPGAYNSPLHF
NA,NA,TRBV4-1,TRBJ1-2,TGCGCCAGCAGCCAAGAACGGTACATGGGAAACTATGGCTACACCTTC,CASSQERYMGNYGYTF
TRBD1,NA,TRBV6-1,TRBJ2-1,TGTGCAAGCGGAGAACTGGACAGGGGCCCTTACAATGAGCAGTTCTTC,CASGELDRGPYNEQFF
TRBD2,NA,TRBV29-1,TRBJ2-7,TGCAGCGTTTACCTAGCGGTTTCAGCCTACGAGCTGTGCTTC,CSVYLAVSAYELCF
TRBD2,NA,TRBV20-1,TRBJ2-1,TGCGGTGCTACACTAGCGGGAATGTTGTATGAGCAGTTCTTC,CGATLAGMLYEQFF
NA,many,TRBV2,TRBJ1-5,TGTGCCAGCAGTGAAGGGGTCCTCCAACCCCAGCATTTT,CASSEGVLQPQHF
TRBD2,many,TRBV5-1,TRBJ2-3,TGCGCCAGCAGCTTGATCGGGCTAGCGGGAGGGACGAGGAGCACAGATACGCAGTATTTT,CASSLIGLAGGTRSTDTQYF
NA,NA,TRBV4-1,TRBJ2-3,TGCGCCAGCAGCCAAGATAAGAAGAGCACAGATACGCGGTATTTT,CASSQDKKSTDTRYF
TRBD2,NA,TRBV20-1,TRBJ2-1,TGCAGTGCCCCGCCGACTAGCGGGAGTTGGAATGAGCAGTTCTTC,CSAPPTSGSWNEQFF
NA,NA,TRBV10-3,TRBJ2-1,TGTGTCATCAGCAACCGTGTATCGGGTAGTGGTGAGCAGTTCTTC,CVISNRVSGSGEQFF
NA,once,TRBV4-1,TRBJ2-5,TGCGCCAGCCAAATACATAGTTTGGACCAGTACTTC,CASQIHSLDQYF
TRBD2,NA,TRBV6-2/TRBV6-3,TRBJ2-3,TGTACCAGCAGTTCCTCTTCGGGAGGGGCTGATACGCAGTACTTT,CTSSSSSGGADTQYF
NA,NA,TRBV29-1,TRBJ2-2,TGCAGCGTGTCGCTTTTTGAGGGAGAGGGGAACACTGGGGAGCTGTTTTTT,CSVSLFEGEGNTGELFF
TRBD1,NA,TRBV20-1,TRBJ1-5,TGCAGTGCTGGTCGGCAGGGGGTGGGCAATCAGCGCCAGCATTTT,CSAGRQGVGNQRQHF